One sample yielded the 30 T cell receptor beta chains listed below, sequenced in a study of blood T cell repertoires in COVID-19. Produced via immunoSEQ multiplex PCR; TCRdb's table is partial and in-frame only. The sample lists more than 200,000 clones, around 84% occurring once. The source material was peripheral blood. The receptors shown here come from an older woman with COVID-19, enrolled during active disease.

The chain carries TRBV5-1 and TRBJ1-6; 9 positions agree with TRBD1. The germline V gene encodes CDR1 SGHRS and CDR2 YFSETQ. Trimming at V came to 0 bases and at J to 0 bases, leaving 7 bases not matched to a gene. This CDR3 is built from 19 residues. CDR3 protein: CASSLGTGTGLSYNSPLHF. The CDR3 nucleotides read TGCGCCAGCAGCTTGGGGACCGGGACAGGGCTCTCCTATAATTCACCCCTCCACTTT.

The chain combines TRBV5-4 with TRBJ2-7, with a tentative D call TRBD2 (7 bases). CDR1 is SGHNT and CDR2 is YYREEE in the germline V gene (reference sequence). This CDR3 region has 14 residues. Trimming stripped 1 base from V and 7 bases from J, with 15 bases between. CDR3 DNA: TGTGCCAGCAGCTTGCGGGGGGCCCCAAGAGAGCAGTACTTC. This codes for CASSLRGAPREQYF.

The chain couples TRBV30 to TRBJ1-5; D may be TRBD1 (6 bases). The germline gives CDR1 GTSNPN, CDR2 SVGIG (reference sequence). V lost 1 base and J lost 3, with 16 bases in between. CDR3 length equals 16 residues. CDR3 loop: CAWSGVWTANNQPQHF. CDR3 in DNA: TGTGCCTGGAGTGGCGTATGGACAGCTAACAATCAGCCCCAGCATTTT.

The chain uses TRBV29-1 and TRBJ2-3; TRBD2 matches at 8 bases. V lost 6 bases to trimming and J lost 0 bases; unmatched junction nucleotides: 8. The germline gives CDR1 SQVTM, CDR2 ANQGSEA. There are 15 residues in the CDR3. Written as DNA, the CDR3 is TGCAGCGTCCGAGCGGGAGTTACTAGCACAGATACGCAGTATTTT. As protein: CSVRAGVTSTDTQYF.

The CDR3 region has the DNA TGCGCCAGCAGCTCCTCAGGACAGGTTGGCTATGGCTACACCTTC. Residues: CASSSSGQVGYGYTF. The chain uses TRBV5-1 and TRBJ1-2, with TRBD1 matching over 7 bases. V was pared by 3 bases and J by 4 bases, with 9 bases of the junction left unmatched. This CDR3 region has 15 residues. The germline V gene has CDR1 SGHRS and CDR2 YFSETQ.

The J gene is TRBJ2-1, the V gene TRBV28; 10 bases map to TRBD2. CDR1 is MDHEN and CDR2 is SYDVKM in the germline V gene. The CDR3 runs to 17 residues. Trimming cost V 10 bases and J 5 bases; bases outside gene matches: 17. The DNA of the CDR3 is TGTGCCACCCTGAGGGAAATGGGACTAGCGACCAACAATGAGCAGTTCTTC. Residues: CATLREMGLATNNEQFF. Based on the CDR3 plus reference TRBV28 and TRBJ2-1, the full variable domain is DVKVTQSSRYLVKRTGEKVFLECVQDMDHENMFWYRQDPGLGLRLIYFSYDVKMKEKGDIPEGYSVSREKKERFSLILESASTNQTSMYLCATLREMGLATNNEQFFGPGTRLTVL.

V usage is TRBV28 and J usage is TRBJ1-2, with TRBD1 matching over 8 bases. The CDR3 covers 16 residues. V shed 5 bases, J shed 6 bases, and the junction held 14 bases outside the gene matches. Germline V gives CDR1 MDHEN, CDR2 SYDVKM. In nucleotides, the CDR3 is TGTGCCAGCAGTGCCCCCCAGGGGGCGCGGTCCCATGGCTACACCTTC. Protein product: CASSAPQGARSHGYTF.

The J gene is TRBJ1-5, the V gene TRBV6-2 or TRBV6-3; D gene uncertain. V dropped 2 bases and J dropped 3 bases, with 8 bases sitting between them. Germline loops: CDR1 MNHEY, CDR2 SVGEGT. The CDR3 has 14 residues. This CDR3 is CASSYISLNQPQHF. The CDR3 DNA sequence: TGTGCCAGCAGTTACATATCTCTCAATCAGCCCCAGCATTTT.

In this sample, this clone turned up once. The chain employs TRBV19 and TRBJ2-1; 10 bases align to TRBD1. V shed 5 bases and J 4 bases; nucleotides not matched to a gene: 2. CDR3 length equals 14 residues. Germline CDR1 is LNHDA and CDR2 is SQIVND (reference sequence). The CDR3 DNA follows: TGTGCCAGTAGTCGGACAGGGGGGTACAATGAGCAGTTCTTC. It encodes CASSRTGGYNEQFF.

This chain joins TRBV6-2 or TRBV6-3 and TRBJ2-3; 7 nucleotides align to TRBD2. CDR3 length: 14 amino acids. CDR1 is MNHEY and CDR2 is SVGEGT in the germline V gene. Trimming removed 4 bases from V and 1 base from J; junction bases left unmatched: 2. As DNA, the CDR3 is TGTGCCAGCAGTTCAGCGGGACGCACAGATACGCAGTATTTT. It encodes CASSSAGRTDTQYF.

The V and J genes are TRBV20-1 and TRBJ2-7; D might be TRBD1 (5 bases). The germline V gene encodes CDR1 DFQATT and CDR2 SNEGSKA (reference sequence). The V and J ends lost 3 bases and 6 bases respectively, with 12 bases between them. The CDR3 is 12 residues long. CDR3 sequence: CSASPGWGEQYF. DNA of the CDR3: TGCAGTGCTAGTCCAGGGTGGGGCGAGCAGTACTTC.

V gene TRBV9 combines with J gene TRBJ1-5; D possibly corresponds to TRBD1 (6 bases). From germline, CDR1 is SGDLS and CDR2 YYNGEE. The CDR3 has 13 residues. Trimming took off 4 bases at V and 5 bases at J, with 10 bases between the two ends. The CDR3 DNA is TGTGCCAGCAGCAAGGACAGCTATCAGCCCCAGCATTTT. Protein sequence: CASSKDSYQPQHF.

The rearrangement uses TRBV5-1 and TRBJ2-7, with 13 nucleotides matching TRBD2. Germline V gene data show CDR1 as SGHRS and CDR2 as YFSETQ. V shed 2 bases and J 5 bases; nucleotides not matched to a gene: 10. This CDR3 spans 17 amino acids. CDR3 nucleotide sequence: TGCGCCAGCAGCTTAAGGACTAGCGGGAGCCCCCGCGACGAGCAGTACTTC. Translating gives CASSLRTSGSPRDEQYF.

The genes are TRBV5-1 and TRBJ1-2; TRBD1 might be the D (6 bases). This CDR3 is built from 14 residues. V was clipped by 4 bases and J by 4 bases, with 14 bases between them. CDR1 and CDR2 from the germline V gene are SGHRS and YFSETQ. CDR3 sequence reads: CASSTQGFAYGYTF. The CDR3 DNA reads TGCGCCAGCAGCACCCAGGGGTTTGCCTATGGCTACACCTTC.

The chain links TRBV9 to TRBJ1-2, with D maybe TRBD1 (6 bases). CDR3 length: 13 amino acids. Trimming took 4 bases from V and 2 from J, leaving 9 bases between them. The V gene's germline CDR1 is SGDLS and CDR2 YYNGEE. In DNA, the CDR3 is TGTGCCAGCAGCCCCACAGGGAACTATGGCTACACCTTC. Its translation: CASSPTGNYGYTF.

CDR3: CSVPGSETEKLFF. In DNA form, the CDR3 reads TGCAGCGTCCCAGGATCTGAAACGGAAAAACTGTTTTTT. This rearrangement joins TRBV29-1 to TRBJ1-4; D uncertain. The CDR3 contains 13 residues. Germline V gives CDR1 SQVTM, CDR2 ANQGSEA. With 6 bases removed from V and 8 bases from J, the gap between germline ends came to 16 bases.

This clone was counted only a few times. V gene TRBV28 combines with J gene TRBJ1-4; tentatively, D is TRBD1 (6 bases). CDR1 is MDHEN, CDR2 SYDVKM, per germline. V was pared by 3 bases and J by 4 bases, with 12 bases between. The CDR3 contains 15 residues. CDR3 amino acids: CASSFLDRGNEKLFF. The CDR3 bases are TGTGCCAGCAGTTTCCTGGACAGAGGTAATGAAAAACTGTTTTTT.

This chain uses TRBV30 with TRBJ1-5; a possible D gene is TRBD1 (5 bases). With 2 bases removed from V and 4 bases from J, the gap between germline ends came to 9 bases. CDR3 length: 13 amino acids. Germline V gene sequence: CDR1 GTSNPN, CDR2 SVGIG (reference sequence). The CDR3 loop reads CAWSLSGNQPQHF. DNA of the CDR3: TGTGCCTGGAGTTTATCAGGGAATCAGCCCCAGCATTTT. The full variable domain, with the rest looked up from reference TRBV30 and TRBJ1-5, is SQTIHQWPATLVQPVGSPLSLECTVEGTSNPNLYWYRQAAGRGLQLLFYSVGIGQISSEVPQNLSASRPQDRQFILSSKKLLLSDSGFYLCAWSLSGNQPQHFGDGTRLSIL.

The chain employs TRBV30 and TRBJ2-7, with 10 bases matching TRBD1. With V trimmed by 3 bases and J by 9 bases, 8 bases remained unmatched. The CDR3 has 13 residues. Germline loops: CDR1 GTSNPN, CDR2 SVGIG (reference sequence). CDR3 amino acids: CAWSQGQGRGQYF. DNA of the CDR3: TGTGCCTGGAGCCAGGGACAGGGGCGAGGGCAGTACTTC.

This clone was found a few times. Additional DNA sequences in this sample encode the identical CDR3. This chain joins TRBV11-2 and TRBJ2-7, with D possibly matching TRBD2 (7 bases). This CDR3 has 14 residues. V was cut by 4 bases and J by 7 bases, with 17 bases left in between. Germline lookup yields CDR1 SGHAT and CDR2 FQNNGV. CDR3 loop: CASSSGGGSYEQYF. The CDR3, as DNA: TGTGCCAGCAGCTCGGGGGGCGGGAGTTATGAGCAGTACTTC.

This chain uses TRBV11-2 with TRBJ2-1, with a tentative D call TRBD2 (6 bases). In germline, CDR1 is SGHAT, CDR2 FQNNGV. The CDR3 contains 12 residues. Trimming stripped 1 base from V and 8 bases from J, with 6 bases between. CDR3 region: CASSLGGDEQFF. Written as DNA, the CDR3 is TGTGCCAGCAGCTTAGGGGGGGATGAGCAGTTCTTC.

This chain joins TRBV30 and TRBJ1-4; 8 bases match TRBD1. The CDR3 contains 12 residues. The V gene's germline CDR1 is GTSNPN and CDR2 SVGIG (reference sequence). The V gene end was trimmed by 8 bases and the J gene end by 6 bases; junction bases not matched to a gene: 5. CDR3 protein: CAGGQAYEKLFF. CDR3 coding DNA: TGTGCCGGGGGACAGGCGTATGAAAAACTGTTTTTT.

In DNA form, the CDR3 reads TGCAGCGCGCGACTGCAGGGGCCAGATACGCAGTATTTT. Translated, it gives CSARLQGPDTQYF. The chain couples TRBV29-1 to TRBJ2-3; D possibly corresponds to TRBD1 (6 bases). The V gene lost 7 bases and the J gene lost 4 bases, with 15 bases spanning the gap. The CDR3 loop spans 13 amino acids. CDR1 and CDR2 from the germline V gene are SQVTM and ANQGSEA.

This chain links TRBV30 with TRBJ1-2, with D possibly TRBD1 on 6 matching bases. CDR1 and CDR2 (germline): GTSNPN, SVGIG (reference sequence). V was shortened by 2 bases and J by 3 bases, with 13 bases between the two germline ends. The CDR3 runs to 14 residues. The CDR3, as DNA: TGTGCCTGGAGTACAGGCGGGGGGCACTATGGCTACACCTTC. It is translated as CAWSTGGGHYGYTF. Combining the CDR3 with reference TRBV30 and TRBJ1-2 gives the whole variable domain SQTIHQWPATLVQPVGSPLSLECTVEGTSNPNLYWYRQAAGRGLQLLFYSVGIGQISSEVPQNLSASRPQDRQFILSSKKLLLSDSGFYLCAWSTGGGHYGYTFGSGTRLTVV.

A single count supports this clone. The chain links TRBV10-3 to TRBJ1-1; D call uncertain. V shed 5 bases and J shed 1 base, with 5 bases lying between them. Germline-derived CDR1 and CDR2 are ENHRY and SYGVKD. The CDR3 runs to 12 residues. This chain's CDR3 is CAISSSNTEAFF. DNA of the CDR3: TGTGCCATCAGTTCCTCGAACACTGAAGCTTTCTTT.

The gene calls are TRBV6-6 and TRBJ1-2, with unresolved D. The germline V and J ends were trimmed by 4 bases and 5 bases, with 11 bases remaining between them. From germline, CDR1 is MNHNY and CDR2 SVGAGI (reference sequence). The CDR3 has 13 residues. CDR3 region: CASSSYTDYGYTF. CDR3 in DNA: TGTGCCAGCAGTTCTTACACAGATTATGGCTACACCTTC.

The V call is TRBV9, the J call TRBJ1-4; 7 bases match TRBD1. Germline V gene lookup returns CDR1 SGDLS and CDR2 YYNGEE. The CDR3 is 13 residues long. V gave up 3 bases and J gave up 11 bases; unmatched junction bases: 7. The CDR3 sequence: CASSGETGSKLFF. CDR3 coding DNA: TGTGCCAGCAGCGGAGAGACAGGGAGTAAACTGTTTTTT.

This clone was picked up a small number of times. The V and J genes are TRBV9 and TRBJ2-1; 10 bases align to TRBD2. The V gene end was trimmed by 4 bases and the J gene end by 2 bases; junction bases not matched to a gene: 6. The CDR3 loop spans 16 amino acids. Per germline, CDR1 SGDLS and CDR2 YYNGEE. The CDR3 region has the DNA TGTGCCAGCAGCCAAGGTAGCGGGGGGCCCTACAATGAGCAGTTCTTC. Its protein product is CASSQGSGGPYNEQFF.

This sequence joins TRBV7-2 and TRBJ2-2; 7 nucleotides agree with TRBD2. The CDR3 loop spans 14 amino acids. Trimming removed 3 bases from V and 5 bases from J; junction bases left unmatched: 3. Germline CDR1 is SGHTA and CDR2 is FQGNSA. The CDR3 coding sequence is TGTGCCAGCAGCTTCGGCGGGAGTACCGGGGAGCTGTTTTTT. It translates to CASSFGGSTGELFF.

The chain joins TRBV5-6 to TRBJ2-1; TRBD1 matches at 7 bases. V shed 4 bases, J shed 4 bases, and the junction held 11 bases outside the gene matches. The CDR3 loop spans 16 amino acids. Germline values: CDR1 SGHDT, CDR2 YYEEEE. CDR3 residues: CASSSYRGQTYNEQFF. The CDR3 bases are TGTGCCAGCAGCAGTTATAGGGGACAGACTTACAATGAGCAGTTCTTC.